The T cell receptor (beta chain) described here comes from a study of PD-L1 blockade in urothelial cancer. Across the study: Blood drawn 3 weeks (second dose) and 6 weeks after treatment start was analyzed.

Generated by immunoSEQ multiplex PCR, the TCRdb table keeps only in-frame clones and is missing some. Found here are about 120,000 clones, about 89% of them singletons; the top ten hold 1.5% to 2%. Indicated time point: peripheral blood 6 weeks after treatment start. There were between 1 and 8 samples from each patient, taken pretreatment and on-treatment. V lost 2 bases to trimming and J lost 0 bases; unmatched junction nucleotides: 0. CDR3 length equals 15 residues. CDR1 is SGHRS and CDR2 is YFSETQ in the germline V gene. V usage is TRBV5-1 and J usage is TRBJ2-1; 9 bases map to TRBD2. The clonotype was recovered from a man in his fifties or sixties with urothelial cancer. The material was PBMCs, obtained around atezolizumab (anti-PD-L1) treatment. CDR3 DNA sequence: TGCGCCAGCAGCTTTAGCGGGAGCTCCTACAATGAGCAGTTCTTC. Protein: CASSFSGSSYNEQFF.